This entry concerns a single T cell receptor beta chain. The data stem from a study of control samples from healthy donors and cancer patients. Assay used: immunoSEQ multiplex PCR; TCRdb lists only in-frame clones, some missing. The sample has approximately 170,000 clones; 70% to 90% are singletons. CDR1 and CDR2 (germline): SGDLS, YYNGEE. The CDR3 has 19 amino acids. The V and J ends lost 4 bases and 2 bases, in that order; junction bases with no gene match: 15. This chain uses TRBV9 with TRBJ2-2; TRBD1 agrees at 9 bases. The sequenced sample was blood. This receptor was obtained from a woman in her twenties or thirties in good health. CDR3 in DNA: TGTGCCAGCAGCCCCGGGACAGGGTCCCTCCGAACTAACACCGGGGAGCTGTTTTTT. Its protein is CASSPGTGSLRTNTGELFF. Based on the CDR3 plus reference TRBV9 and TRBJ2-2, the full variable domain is DSGVTQTPKHLITATGQRVTLRCSPRSGDLSVYWYQQSLDQGLQFLIQYYNGEERAKGNILERFSAQQFPDLHSELNLSSLELGDSALYFCASSPGTGSLRTNTGELFFGEGSRLTVL.